This TCR beta chain was sequenced for a study of OX40 agonist ivuxolimab in advanced cancers. As for the study in general: Across the patients, intravenous ivuxolimab was delivered every 2 weeks at 0.01 to 10 mg/kg. Broader study findings: With doses of 0.1 to 3.0 mg/kg, CD4+ and CD8+ blood T cells had undergone clonal expansion by week 6.

Produced via immunoSEQ multiplex PCR; TCRdb's table is partial and in-frame only. Of 70,000 or so clones in the sample, around 90% were seen once. Germline V lookup: CDR1 MRHNA, CDR2 SNTAGT. V dropped 6 bases and J dropped 10; count of bases not matched to a gene: 17. The CDR3 is 16 residues long. Notes on this clone: Its antigen is not known.

This clonotype originated in an adult with an advanced solid tumor such as melanoma, head and neck, liver or kidney cancer. The chain recombines TRBV6-4 with TRBJ1-5, with TRBD1 matching over 8 bases. The sequences come from CD4+ or CD8+ T cells sorted from blood, collected in a trial of the OX40 agonist ivuxolimab. Here the CDR3 reads CASRTGTGGGLGPQHF. DNA of the CDR3: TGTGCCAGCAGAACCGGGACAGGAGGCGGATTAGGTCCCCAGCATTTT.